This record concerns one T cell receptor beta chain sequence. No antigen is known for it. This entry belongs to a study of beta chain features in type 1 diabetes. Every bit of the isolated RNA underwent reverse transcription, so sequencing read expressed TCRB transcripts. Data came from immunoSEQ multiplex PCR; TCRdb stores just in-frame clones and leaves some out. The sample lists 150,000 to 200,000 clones, 63% occurring once. CD45RO/CCR7/CD25/CD127/CD95/CD27 staining was used to isolate CD4+ naive, central memory, regulatory and stem cell-like memory cells by sorting. The study, taken as a whole, reports: No resolution was reached here on whether HLA type influences TCRB rearrangement. Moderate but significant shortening of TCRB CDR3s was recorded in all four CD4+ subsets from Type 1 diabetes patients.

From germline, CDR1 is MGHDK and CDR2 SYGVNS. The length of the CDR3 is 16 residues. V was trimmed by 4 bases and J by 6 bases, leaving 19 bases between them. The sequence was collected from a young man with type 1 diabetes. The sequencing input was naive CD4+ T cells from blood. The chain employs TRBV25-1 and TRBJ2-1; D possibly corresponds to TRBD2 (8 bases). The CDR3 here is CASSGRGRGVPNEQFF. DNA of the CDR3: TGTGCCAGCAGTGGAAGGGGGCGGGGGGTCCCCAATGAGCAGTTCTTC.